The entry below describes one T cell receptor (beta chain). The record originates from a study of blood T cells in healthy people across ages. The authors drew ten milliliters of peripheral blood from each donor. A sample-barcoded 5' primer and a J-beta primer mix were used in a second PCR of roughly 6 to 11 cycles. TCRdb independently ran MiXCR on the 5' RACE reads; one entry per CDR3 protein. The sample lists approximately 1,000,000 distinct CDR3 sequences, roughly 45% occurring once. Germline loops: CDR1 SQVTM, CDR2 ANQGSEA. V was shortened by 6 bases and J by 2 bases, with 18 bases between the two germline ends. CDR3 length: 15 residues.

This receptor was obtained from a woman in her fifties or sixties in good health. The sample consisted of blood. This chain connects TRBV29-1 to TRBJ2-3; D is unresolved. CDR3 protein: CSVDPWEISTDTQYF. The CDR3 coding sequence is TGCAGCGTAGATCCGTGGGAAATTTCCACAGATACGCAGTATTTT.